This T cell receptor (beta chain) came from a study of blood T cell repertoires in COVID-19. V dropped 2 bases and J dropped 3 bases, with 16 bases sitting between them. This CDR3 region has 16 residues. Looked up from germline, CDR1 is KGHSH and CDR2 is LQKENI. Profiled with immunoSEQ multiplex PCR; TCRdb holds only in-frame clones, not every one. This table has around 11,000 clones, roughly nine tenths appearing once. The chain employs TRBV18 and TRBJ1-1, with D maybe TRBD1 (5 bases). Input material: peripheral blood. This receptor was identified in a young man with active or convalescent COVID-19. The CDR3: CASSPSILGADTEAFF. CDR3 DNA: TGTGCCAGCTCACCATCGATCCTAGGGGCCGACACTGAAGCTTTCTTT.